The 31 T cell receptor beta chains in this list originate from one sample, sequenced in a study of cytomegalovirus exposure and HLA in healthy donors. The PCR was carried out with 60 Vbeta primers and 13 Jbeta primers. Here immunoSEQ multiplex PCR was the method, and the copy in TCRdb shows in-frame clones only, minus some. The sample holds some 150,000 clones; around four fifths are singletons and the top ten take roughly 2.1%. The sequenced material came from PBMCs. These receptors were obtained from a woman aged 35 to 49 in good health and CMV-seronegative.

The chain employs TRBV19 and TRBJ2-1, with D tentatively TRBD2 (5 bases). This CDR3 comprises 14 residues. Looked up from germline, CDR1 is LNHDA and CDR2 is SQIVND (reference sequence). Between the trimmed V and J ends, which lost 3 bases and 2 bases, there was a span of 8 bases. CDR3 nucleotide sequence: TGTGCCAGTAGTATGCGGAGGACCTACAATGAGCAGTTCTTC. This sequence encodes CASSMRRTYNEQFF.

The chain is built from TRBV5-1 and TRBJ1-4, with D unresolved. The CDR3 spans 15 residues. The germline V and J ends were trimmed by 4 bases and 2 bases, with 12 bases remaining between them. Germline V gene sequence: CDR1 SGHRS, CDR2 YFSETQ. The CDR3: CASSLGVSTNEKLFF. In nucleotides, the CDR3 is TGCGCCAGCAGCCTTGGAGTATCCACTAATGAAAAACTGTTTTTT.

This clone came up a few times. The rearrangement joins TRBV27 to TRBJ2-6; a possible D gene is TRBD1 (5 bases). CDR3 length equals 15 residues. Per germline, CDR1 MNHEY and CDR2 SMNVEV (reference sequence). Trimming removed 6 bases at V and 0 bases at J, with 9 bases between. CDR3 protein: CASRTGASGANVLTF. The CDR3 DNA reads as TGTGCCAGCAGAACAGGAGCCTCTGGGGCCAACGTCCTGACTTTC.

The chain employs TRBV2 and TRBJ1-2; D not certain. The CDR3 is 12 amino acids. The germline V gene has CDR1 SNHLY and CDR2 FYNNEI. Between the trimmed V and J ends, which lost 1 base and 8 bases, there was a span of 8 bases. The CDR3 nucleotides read TGTGCCAGCAGTGAAGTGGCGGAGGGCTACACCTTC. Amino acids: CASSEVAEGYTF.

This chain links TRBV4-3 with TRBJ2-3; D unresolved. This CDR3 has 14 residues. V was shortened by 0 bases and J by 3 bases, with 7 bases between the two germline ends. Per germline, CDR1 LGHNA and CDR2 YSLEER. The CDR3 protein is CASSQDRRTDTQYF. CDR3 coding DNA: TGCGCCAGCAGCCAAGATAGAAGAACAGATACGCAGTATTTT.

The CDR3 reads CASSLSRTGSYEQYF. The CDR3 DNA follows: TGTGCCAGCAGCCTGTCAAGGACGGGGTCCTACGAGCAGTACTTC. The gene calls are TRBV7-2 and TRBJ2-7, with D possibly TRBD2 on 5 matching bases. The germline gives CDR1 SGHTA, CDR2 FQGNSA. Trimming shortened V by 5 bases and J by 1 base, and 15 bases separated the two germline ends. The CDR3 length is 15 residues.

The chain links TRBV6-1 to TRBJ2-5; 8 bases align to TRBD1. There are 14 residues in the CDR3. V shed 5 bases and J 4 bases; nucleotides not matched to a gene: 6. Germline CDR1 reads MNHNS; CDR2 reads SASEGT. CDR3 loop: CASSLGQGGETQYF. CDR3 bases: TGTGCCAGCAGTCTAGGACAGGGAGGAGAGACCCAGTACTTC.

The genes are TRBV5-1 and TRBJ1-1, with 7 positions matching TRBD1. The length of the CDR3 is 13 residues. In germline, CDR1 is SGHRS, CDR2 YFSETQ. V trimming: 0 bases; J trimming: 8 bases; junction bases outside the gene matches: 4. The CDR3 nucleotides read TGCGCCAGCAGCTTGGCCTTGACAGGGGAAGCTTTCTTT. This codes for CASSLALTGEAFF.

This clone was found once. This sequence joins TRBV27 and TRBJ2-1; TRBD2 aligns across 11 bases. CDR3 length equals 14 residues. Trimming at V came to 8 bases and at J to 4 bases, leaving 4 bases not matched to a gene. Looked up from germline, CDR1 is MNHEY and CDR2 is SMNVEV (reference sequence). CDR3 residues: CASGGTSGYNEQFF. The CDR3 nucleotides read TGTGCCAGCGGAGGGACTAGCGGATACAATGAGCAGTTCTTC.

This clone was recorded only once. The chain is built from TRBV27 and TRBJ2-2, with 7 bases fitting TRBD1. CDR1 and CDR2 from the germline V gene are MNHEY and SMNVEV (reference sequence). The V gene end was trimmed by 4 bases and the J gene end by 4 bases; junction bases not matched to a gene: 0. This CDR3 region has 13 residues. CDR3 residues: CASSYRGTGELFF. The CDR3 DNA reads TGTGCCAGCAGTTACAGGGGCACCGGGGAGCTGTTTTTT.

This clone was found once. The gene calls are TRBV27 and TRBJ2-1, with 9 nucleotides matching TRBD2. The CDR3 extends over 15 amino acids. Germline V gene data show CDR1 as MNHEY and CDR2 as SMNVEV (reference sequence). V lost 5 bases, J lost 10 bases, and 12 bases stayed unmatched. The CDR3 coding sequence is TGTGCCAGCAGTGCATCGGGACTAGCTTTAGGAGAGCAGTTCTTC. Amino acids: CASSASGLALGEQFF.

CDR3 DNA sequence: TGTGCCAGCAGGTCTAGCGGGATCGGCACAGATACGCAGTATTTT. Its protein is CASRSSGIGTDTQYF. This rearrangement joins TRBV28 to TRBJ2-3, with 9 bases matching TRBD2. Germline CDR1 MDHEN, CDR2 SYDVKM. This CDR3 spans 15 amino acids. Trimming took 6 bases from V and 1 from J; bases not matched to a gene: 5.

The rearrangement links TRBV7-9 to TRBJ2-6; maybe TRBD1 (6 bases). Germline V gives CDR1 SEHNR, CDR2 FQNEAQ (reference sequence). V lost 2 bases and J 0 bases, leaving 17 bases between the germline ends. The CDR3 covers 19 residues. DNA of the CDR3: TGTGCCAGCAGCTTATCTACAGGGCCCTCTTACTCTGGGGCCAACGTCCTGACTTTC. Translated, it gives CASSLSTGPSYSGANVLTF.

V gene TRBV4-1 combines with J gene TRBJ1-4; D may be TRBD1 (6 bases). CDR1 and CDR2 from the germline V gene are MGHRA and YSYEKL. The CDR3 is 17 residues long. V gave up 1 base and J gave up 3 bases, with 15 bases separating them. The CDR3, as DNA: TGCGCCAGCAGCCAAGTCGCAGGGGTGGCCGCTAATGAAAAACTGTTTTTT. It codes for CASSQVAGVAANEKLFF.

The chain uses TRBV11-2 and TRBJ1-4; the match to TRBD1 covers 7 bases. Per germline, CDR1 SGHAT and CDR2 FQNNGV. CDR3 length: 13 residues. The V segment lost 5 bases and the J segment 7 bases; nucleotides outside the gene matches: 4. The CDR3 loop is CASSLQGTEKLFF. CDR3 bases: TGTGCCAGCAGCCTACAGGGGACTGAAAAACTGTTTTTT.

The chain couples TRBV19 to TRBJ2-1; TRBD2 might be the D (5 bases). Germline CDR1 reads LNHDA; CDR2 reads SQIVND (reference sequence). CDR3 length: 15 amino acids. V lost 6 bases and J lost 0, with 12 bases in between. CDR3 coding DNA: TGTGCCAGTAGGTGGACTGGGAGCTCCTACAATGAGCAGTTCTTC. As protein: CASRWTGSSYNEQFF.

CDR3 loop: CASSIGGLSSYNEQFF. The CDR3 DNA sequence: TGTGCCAGTAGTATTGGGGGCTTGAGCTCCTACAATGAGCAGTTCTTC. This chain links TRBV19 with TRBJ2-1, with D possibly TRBD1 on 6 matching bases. V lost 3 bases and J 0 bases, leaving 12 bases between the germline ends. Germline CDR1 is LNHDA and CDR2 is SQIVND (reference sequence). There are 16 residues in the CDR3.

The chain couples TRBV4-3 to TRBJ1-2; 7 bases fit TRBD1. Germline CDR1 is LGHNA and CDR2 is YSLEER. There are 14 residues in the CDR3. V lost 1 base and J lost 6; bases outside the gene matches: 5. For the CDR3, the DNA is TGCGCCAGCAGCCAAGTGACAGGGAGTCATGGCTACACCTTC. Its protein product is CASSQVTGSHGYTF.

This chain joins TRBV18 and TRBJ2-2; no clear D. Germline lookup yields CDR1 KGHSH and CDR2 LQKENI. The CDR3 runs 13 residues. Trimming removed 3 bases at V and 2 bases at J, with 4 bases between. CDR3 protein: CASSPSNTGELFF. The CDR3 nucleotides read TGTGCCAGCTCACCCTCTAACACCGGGGAGCTGTTTTTT.

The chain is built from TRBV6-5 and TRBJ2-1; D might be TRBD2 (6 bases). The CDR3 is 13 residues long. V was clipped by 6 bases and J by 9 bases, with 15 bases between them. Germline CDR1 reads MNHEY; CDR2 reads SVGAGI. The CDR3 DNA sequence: TGTGCCAGCAGCCACTCGTGGGGAGGTGAGCAGTTCTTC. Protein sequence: CASSHSWGGEQFF.

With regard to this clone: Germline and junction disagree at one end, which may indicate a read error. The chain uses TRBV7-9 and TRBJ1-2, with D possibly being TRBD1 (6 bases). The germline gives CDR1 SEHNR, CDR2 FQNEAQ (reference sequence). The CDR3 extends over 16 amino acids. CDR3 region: CSSSRLRLKQGDGYTF. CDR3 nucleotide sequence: TGTTCCAGCAGCCGACTGCGACTGAAACAGGGCGATGGCTACACCTTC.

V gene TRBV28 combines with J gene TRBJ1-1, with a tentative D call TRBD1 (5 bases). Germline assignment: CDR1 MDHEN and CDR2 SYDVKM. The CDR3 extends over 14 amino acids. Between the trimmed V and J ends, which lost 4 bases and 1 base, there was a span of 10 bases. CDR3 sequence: CASSSLTENTEAFF. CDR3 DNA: TGTGCCAGCAGTTCTCTGACAGAGAACACTGAAGCTTTCTTT.

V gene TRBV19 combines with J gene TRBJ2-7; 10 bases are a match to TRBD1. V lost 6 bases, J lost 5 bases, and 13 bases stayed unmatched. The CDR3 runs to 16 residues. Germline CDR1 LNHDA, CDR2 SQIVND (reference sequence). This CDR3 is CASSAGTGAATHEQYF. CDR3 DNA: TGTGCCAGTAGCGCCGGGACAGGGGCAGCAACCCACGAGCAGTACTTC.

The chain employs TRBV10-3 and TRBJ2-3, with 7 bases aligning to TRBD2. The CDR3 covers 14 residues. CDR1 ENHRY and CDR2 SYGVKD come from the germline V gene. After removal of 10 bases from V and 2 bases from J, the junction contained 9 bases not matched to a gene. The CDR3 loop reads CATRRGRDTDTQYF. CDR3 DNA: TGTGCCACGCGTAGAGGGAGGGACACAGATACGCAGTATTTT.

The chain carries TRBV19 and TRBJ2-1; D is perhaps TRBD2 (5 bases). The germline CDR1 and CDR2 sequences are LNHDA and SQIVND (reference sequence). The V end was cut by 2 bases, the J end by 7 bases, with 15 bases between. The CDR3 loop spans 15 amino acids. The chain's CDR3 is CASSIIDGVGNEQFF. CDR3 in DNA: TGTGCCAGTAGTATAATCGACGGGGTGGGGAATGAGCAGTTCTTC. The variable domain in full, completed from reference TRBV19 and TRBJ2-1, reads DGGITQSPKYLFRKEGQNVTLSCEQNLNHDAMYWYRQDPGQGLRLIYYSQIVNDFQKGDIAEGYSVSREKKESFPLTVTSAQKNPTAFYLCASSIIDGVGNEQFFGPGTRLTVL.

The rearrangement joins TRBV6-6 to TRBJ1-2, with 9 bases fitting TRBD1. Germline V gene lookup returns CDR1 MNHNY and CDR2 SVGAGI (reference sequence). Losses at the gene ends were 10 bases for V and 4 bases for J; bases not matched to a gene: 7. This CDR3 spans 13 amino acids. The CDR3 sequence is CATRTGAPYGYTF. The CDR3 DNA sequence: TGTGCCACGAGGACAGGGGCCCCCTATGGCTACACCTTC.

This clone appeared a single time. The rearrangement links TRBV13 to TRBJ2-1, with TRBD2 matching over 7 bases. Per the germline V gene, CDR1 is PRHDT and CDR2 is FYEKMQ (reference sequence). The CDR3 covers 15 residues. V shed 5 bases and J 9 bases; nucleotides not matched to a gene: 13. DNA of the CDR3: TGTGCCAGCAGCATTGGGGCGGGGGTTGGGCCTGAGCAGTTCTTC. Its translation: CASSIGAGVGPEQFF.

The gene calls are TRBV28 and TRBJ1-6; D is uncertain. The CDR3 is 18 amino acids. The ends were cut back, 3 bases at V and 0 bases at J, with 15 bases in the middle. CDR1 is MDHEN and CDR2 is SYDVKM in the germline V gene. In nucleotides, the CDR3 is TGTGCCAGCAGTTTGGCTCAGCACTGGAGCTCCTATAATTCACCCCTCCACTTT. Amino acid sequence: CASSLAQHWSSYNSPLHF.

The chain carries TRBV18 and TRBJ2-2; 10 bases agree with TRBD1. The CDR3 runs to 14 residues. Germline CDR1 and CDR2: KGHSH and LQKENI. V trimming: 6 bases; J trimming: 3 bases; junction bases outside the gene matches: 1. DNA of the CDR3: TGTGCCAGCTCGACAGGGGGCGACACCGGGGAGCTGTTTTTT. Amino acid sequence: CASSTGGDTGELFF.

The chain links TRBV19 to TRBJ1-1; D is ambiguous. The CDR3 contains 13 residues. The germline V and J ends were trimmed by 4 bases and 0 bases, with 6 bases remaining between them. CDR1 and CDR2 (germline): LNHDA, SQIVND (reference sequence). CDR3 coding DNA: TGTGCCAGTAGTAATGCGGTGAACACTGAAGCTTTCTTT. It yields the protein CASSNAVNTEAFF.

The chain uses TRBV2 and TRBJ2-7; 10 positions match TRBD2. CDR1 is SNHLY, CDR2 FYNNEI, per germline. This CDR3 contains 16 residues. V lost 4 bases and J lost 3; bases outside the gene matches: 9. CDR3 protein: CASSASGRQRDYEQYF. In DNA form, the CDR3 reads TGTGCCAGCAGTGCTAGCGGGAGACAGAGGGACTACGAGCAGTACTTC.